Listed here are 13 T cell receptor beta chains from one sample, sequenced in a study of cytomegalovirus exposure and HLA in healthy donors. The PCR made use of 60 Vbeta and 13 Jbeta primers. Assay used: immunoSEQ multiplex PCR; TCRdb lists only in-frame clones, some missing. The sample holds fewer than 250,000 clones, over 75% seen once. Sequencing was performed on PBMCs. The receptor source for this set is a woman aged 45-59 years in good health and CMV-seropositive.

This clone was seen a few times. This sequence joins TRBV28 and TRBJ1-4; D possibly corresponds to TRBD1 (6 bases). The CDR3 spans 14 residues. V was cut by 0 bases and J by 8 bases, with 10 bases left in between. CDR1 and CDR2 (germline): MDHEN, SYDVKM. The CDR3 DNA reads TGTGCCAGCAGTTTATGGGGGGCTCGAGAAAAACTGTTTTTT. Encoded protein: CASSLWGAREKLFF.

The gene calls are TRBV7-6 and TRBJ2-2; 8 nucleotides agree with TRBD2. Germline V lookup: CDR1 SGHVS, CDR2 FNYEAQ. The CDR3 consists of 16 residues. With 1 base clipped from V and 4 bases from J, the junction kept 5 bases outside the gene matches. The CDR3 protein is CASSLGNRGGTGELFF. CDR3 in DNA: TGTGCCAGCAGCTTAGGAAACCGGGGGGGCACCGGGGAGCTGTTTTTT. The variable domain in full, with the rest retrieved from reference TRBV7-6 and TRBJ2-2, is GAGVSQSPRYKVTKRGQDVALRCDPISGHVSLYWYRQALGQGPEFLTYFNYEAQQDKSGLPNDRFSAERPEGSISTLTIQRTEQRDSAMYRCASSLGNRGGTGELFFGEGSRLTVL.

The CDR3 DNA reads as TGTGCCATCAGTGACCCCCAGGCAGGGGAGACCCAGTACTTC. Protein sequence: CAISDPQAGETQYF. The rearrangement links TRBV10-3 to TRBJ2-5; maybe TRBD1 (5 bases). Germline V lookup: CDR1 ENHRY, CDR2 SYGVKD. V was trimmed by 3 bases and J by 5 bases, leaving 13 bases between them. The CDR3 loop spans 14 amino acids.

V usage is TRBV5-4 and J usage is TRBJ2-3, with D maybe TRBD2 (5 bases). Germline V gene lookup returns CDR1 SGHNT and CDR2 YYREEE (reference sequence). V was shortened by 4 bases and J by 2 bases, with 11 bases between the two germline ends. CDR3 length equals 14 residues. Here the CDR3 DNA reads TGTGCCAGCAGCCCGGAGGTGCTCACAGATACGCAGTATTTT. Translation gives CASSPEVLTDTQYF.

DNA of the CDR3: TGTGCCAGCAGTGACACGAACCCGTTGCGGGGCCAGCAGTTCTTC. Protein: CASSDTNPLRGQQFF. The chain uses TRBV2 and TRBJ2-1; D perhaps matches TRBD2 (6 bases). Germline lookup yields CDR1 SNHLY and CDR2 FYNNEI. V was shortened by 3 bases and J by 11 bases, with 20 bases between the two germline ends. The CDR3 extends over 15 amino acids.

The chain has TRBV2 and TRBJ2-5; D perhaps matches TRBD1 (6 bases). This CDR3 is built from 14 residues. Germline CDR1 SNHLY, CDR2 FYNNEI. The V and J ends lost 5 bases and 1 base respectively, with 11 bases between them. CDR3 coding DNA: TGTGCCAGCAGTCCGTCCAGGGGCCAAGAGACCCAGTACTTC. This sequence encodes CASSPSRGQETQYF.

The V call is TRBV29-1, the J call TRBJ2-5; TRBD2 agrees at 7 bases. With V trimmed by 3 bases and J by 4 bases, 5 bases remained unmatched. The CDR3 contains 13 residues. CDR1 SQVTM and CDR2 ANQGSEA come from the germline V gene. The CDR3 nucleotides are TGCAGCGTTGACTGGGGGGGTCGAGAGACCCAGTACTTC. Protein product: CSVDWGGRETQYF.

The chain is built from TRBV10-1 and TRBJ2-5; 7 bases are a match to TRBD1. The CDR3 covers 15 residues. V lost 6 bases, J lost 2 bases, and 9 bases stayed unmatched. Germline CDR1 WNHNN, CDR2 SYGVQD (reference sequence). The CDR3 sequence is CASRTNPGQQETQYF. CDR3 in DNA: TGCGCCAGCAGAACGAACCCGGGACAGCAAGAGACCCAGTACTTC.

The chain couples TRBV6-1 to TRBJ2-1; the D is unclear. This CDR3 comprises 11 residues. Between the trimmed V and J ends, which lost 10 bases and 2 bases, there was a span of 6 bases. CDR1 and CDR2 (germline): MNHNS, SASEGT. The CDR3, as DNA: TGTGCCATAACAGCCTACAATGAGCAGTTCTTC. Translation gives CAITAYNEQFF.

This clone was detected once. The V and J genes are TRBV19 and TRBJ1-5, with D possibly being TRBD1 (5 bases). The germline V gene has CDR1 LNHDA and CDR2 SQIVND (reference sequence). Trimming stripped 1 base from V and 7 bases from J, with 14 bases between. CDR3 size: 15 residues. The CDR3 here is CASSIGGPGGQPQHF. The CDR3 DNA reads as TGTGCCAGTAGTATAGGCGGGCCCGGGGGGCAGCCCCAGCATTTT.

The chain recombines TRBV11-2 with TRBJ2-1; maybe TRBD1 (6 bases). The V and J ends lost 5 bases and 2 bases respectively, with 13 bases between them. The CDR3 contains 15 residues. The germline gives CDR1 SGHAT, CDR2 FQNNGV. This CDR3 reads CASSRTGNAYNEQFF. DNA for the CDR3: TGTGCCAGCAGCCGCACAGGGAACGCCTACAATGAGCAGTTCTTC.

The chain couples TRBV6-1 to TRBJ2-7; tentatively, D is TRBD2 (6 bases). CDR1 MNHNS and CDR2 SASEGT come from the germline V gene. The CDR3 length is 13 residues. Trimming cost V 6 bases and J 1 base, with 10 bases left between them. The CDR3 spells CASRSSGSYEQYF. The DNA for the CDR3 is TGTGCCAGCAGGAGTAGCGGTTCCTACGAGCAGTACTTC.

The rearrangement links TRBV5-1 to TRBJ1-1; D is unresolved. CDR1 and CDR2 (germline): SGHRS, YFSETQ. Trimming cost V 3 bases and J 4 bases, with 13 bases left between them. This CDR3 has 14 amino acids. For the CDR3, the DNA is TGCGCCAGCAGCTCCATGGCCCGAATCACTGAAGCTTTCTTT. It specifies CASSSMARITEAFF. Combining the CDR3 with reference TRBV5-1 and TRBJ1-1 gives the whole variable domain KAGVTQTPRYLIKTRGQQVTLSCSPISGHRSVSWYQQTPGQGLQFLFEYFSETQRNKGNFPGRFSGRQFSNSRSEMNVSTLELGDSALYLCASSSMARITEAFFGQGTRLTVV.